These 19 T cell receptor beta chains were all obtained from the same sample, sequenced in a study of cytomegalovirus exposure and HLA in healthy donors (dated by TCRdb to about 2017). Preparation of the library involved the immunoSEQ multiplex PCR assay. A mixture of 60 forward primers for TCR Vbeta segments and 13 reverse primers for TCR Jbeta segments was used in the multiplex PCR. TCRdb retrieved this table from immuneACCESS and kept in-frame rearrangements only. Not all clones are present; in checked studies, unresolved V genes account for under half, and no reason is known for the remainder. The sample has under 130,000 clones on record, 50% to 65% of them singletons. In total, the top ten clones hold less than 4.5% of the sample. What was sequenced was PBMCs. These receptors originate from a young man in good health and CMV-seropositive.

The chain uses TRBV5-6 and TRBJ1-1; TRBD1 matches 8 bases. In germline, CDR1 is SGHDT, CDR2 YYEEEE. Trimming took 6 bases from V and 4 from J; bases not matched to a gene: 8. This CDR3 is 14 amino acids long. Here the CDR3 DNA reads TGTGCCAGCAACCTATTACAGGGGGTCACTGAAGCTTTCTTT. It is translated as CASNLLQGVTEAFF.

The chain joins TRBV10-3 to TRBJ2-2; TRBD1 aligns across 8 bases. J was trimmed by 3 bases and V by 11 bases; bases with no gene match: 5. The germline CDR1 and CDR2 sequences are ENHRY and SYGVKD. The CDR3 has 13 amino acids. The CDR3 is CACGTGDTGELFF. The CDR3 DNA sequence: TGTGCCTGCGGGACAGGTGACACCGGGGAGCTGTTTTTT.

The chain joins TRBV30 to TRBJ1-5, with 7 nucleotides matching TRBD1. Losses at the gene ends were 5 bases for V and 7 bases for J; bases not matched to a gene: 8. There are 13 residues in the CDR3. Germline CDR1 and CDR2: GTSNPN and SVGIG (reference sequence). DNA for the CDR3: TGTGCCTGGTCAGAGGGGGCCTTCCAGCCCCAGCATTTT. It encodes CAWSEGAFQPQHF.

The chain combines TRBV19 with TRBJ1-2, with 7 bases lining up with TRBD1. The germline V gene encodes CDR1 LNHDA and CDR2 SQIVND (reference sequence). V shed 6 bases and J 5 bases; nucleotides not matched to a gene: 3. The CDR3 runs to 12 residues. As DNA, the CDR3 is TGTGCCAGTAGCCGACAGGGATATGGCTACACCTTC. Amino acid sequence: CASSRQGYGYTF.

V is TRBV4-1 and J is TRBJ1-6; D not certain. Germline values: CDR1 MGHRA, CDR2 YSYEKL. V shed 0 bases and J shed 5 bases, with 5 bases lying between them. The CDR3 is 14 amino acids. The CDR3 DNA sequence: TGCGCCAGCAGCCAAGACGGGAATAATTCACCCCTCCACTTT. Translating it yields CASSQDGNNSPLHF.

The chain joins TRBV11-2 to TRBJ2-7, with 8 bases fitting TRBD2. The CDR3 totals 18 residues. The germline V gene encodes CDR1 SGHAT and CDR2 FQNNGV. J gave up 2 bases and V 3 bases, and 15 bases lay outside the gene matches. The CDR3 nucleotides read TGTGCCAGCAGCTTCTTCTCGGGGGGGGCCGGAGGGCCCTACGAGCAGTACTTC. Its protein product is CASSFFSGGAGGPYEQYF.

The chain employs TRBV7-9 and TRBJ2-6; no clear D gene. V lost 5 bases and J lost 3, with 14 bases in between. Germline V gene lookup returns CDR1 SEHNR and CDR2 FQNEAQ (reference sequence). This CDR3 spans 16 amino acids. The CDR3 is CASSSPLGFGANVLTF. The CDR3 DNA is TGTGCCAGCAGCAGCCCCTTGGGCTTTGGGGCCAACGTCCTGACTTTC.

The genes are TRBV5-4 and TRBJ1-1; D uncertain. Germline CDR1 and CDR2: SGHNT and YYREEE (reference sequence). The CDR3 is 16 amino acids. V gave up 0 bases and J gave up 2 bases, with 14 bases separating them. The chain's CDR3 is CASSLDLEGLNTEAFF. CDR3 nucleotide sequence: TGTGCCAGCAGCTTGGATCTGGAGGGCCTCAACACTGAAGCTTTCTTT. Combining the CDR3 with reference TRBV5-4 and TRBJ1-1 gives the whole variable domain ETGVTQSPTHLIKTRGQQVTLRCSSQSGHNTVSWYQQALGQGPQFIFQYYREEENGRGNFPPRFSGLQFPNYSSELNVNALELDDSALYLCASSLDLEGLNTEAFFGQGTRLTVV.

CDR3 sequence: CASSVGTGQYF. CDR3 nucleotide sequence: TGTGCCAGCAGCGTCGGGACAGGGCAGTATTTT. The rearrangement uses TRBV7-6 and TRBJ2-3; 8 bases align to TRBD1. J was trimmed by 11 bases and V by 5 bases; bases with no gene match: 3. Germline CDR1 is SGHVS and CDR2 is FNYEAQ. The CDR3 has 11 amino acids.

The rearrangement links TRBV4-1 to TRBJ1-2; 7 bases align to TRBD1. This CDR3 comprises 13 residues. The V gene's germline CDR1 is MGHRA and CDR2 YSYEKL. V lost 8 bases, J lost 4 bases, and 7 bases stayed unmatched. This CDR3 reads CASAPTGTYGYTF. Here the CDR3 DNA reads TGCGCCAGCGCGCCGACAGGGACCTATGGCTACACCTTC.

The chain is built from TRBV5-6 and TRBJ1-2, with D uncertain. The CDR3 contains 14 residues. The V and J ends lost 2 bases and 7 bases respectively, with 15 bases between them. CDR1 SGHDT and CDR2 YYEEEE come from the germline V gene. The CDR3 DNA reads TGTGCCAGCAGCTTATTAATGGCCCTGCCTGGCTACACCTTC. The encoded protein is CASSLLMALPGYTF. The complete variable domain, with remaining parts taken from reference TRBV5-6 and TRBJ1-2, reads DAGVTQSPTHLIKTRGQQVTLRCSPKSGHDTVSWYQQALGQGPQFIFQYYEEEERQRGNFPDRFSGHQFPNYSSELNVNALLLGDSALYLCASSLLMALPGYTFGSGTRLTVV.

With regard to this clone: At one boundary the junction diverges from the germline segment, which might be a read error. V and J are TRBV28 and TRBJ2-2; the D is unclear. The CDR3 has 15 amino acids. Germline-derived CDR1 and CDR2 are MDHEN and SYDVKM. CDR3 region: CASRPPTPATAELFF. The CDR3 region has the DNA TGTGCCAGCAGACCTCCCACACCCGCCACCGCGGAGCTGTTTTTT.

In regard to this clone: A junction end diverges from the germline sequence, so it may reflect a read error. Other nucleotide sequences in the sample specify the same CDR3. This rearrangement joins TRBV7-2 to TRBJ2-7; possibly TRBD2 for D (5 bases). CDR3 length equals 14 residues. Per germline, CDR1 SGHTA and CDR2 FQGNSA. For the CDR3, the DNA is TGTGCCAGCAGCCTAGCCCCGCGTTCCTACGAGCAGTACTTC. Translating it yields CASSLAPRSYEQYF.

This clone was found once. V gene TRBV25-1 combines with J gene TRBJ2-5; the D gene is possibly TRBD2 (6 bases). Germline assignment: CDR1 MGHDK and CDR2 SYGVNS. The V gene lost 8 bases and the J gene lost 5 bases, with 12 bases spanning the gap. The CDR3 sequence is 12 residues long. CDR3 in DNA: TGTGCCAGCGCCGGGGCGGGGGAGACCCAGTACTTC. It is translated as CASAGAGETQYF.

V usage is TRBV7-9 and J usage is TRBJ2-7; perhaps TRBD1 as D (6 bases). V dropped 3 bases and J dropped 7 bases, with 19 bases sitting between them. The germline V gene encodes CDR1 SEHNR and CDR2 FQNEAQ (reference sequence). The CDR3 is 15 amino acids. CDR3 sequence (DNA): TGTGCCAGCAGCTTGACCCTCCGGGACAAAGGGGAGCAGTACTTC. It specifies CASSLTLRDKGEQYF.

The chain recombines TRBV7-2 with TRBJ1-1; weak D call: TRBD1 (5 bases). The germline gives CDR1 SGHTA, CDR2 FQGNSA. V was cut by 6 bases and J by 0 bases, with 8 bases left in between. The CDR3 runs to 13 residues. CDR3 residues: CASRGQMNTEAFF. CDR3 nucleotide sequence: TGTGCCAGCAGGGGGCAGATGAACACTGAAGCTTTCTTT.

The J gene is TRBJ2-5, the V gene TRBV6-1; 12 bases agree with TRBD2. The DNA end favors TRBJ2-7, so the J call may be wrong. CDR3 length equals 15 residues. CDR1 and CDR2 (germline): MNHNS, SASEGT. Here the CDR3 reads CASSLAGGPSYEQYF. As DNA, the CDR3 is TGTGCCAGCAGCCTAGCGGGGGGGCCCTCCTACGAGCAGTACTTC.

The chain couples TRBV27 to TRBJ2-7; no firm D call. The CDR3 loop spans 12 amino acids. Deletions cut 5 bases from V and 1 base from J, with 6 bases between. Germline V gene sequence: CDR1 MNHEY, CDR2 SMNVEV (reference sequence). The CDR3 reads CASSPGSYEQYF. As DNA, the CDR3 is TGTGCCAGCAGTCCAGGTTCCTACGAGCAGTACTTC.

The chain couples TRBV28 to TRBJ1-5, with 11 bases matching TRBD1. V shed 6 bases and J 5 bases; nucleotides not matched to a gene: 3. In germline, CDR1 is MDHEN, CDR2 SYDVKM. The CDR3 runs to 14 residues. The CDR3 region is CASRGTGGHQPQHF. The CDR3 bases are TGTGCCAGCAGAGGGACAGGGGGACATCAGCCCCAGCATTTT.